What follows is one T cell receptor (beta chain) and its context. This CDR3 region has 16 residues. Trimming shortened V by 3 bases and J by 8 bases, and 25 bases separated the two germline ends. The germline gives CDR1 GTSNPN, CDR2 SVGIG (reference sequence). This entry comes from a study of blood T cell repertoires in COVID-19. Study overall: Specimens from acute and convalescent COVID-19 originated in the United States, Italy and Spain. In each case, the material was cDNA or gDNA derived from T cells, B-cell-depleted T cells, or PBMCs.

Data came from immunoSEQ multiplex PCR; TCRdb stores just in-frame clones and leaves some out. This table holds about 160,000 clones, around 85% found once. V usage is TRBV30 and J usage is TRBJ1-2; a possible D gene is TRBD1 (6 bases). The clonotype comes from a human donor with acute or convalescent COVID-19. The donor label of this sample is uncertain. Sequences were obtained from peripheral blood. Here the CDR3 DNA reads TGTGCCTGGAGAGCCCCCGAGGGCAGGGGCCGGAGGGGCTACACCTTC. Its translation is CAWRAPEGRGRRGYTF.